The clone carrying this T cell receptor (beta chain) was detected only a few times. Its antigen is not identified. Trimming took 1 base from V and 3 from J; bases not matched to a gene: 8. Germline values: CDR1 SGHDN, CDR2 FVKESK. The CDR3 is 18 residues long. Expressed TCRB transcripts got sequenced, as all isolated RNA was reverse transcribed. Profiled with immunoSEQ multiplex PCR; TCRdb holds only in-frame clones, not every one. The sample consists of about 180,000 clones, approximately 13% of them appearing once. This specimen comes from a study of beta chain features in type 1 diabetes. Overall study findings and caveats: The study notes PCR might favor shorter templates equally in patients and controls.

The genes are TRBV14 and TRBJ2-6; 8 nucleotides line up with TRBD2. This TCR was recovered from a woman between 18 and 30 years old in good health. Sequencing was done on a sample of central memory CD4+ T cells from blood. The CDR3 nucleotides are TGTGCCAGCAGCCAAGCTCTGGTGGCGGGAGGTGGGGCCAACGTCCTGACTTTC. It specifies CASSQALVAGGGANVLTF. The whole variable domain, filled in from reference TRBV14 and TRBJ2-6, reads EAGVTQFPSHSVIEKGQTVTLRCDPISGHDNLYWYRRVMGKEIKFLLHFVKESKQDESGMPNNRFLAERTGGTYSTLKVQPAELEDSGVYFCASSQALVAGGGANVLTFGAGSRLTVL.